This TCR beta chain was identified during a study of patients and donors after allogeneic stem cell transplantation. TCRdb itself ran the RT-PCR reads through MiXCR, one entry per CDR3 protein. The sample includes approximately 8,800 distinct CDR3 sequences, around 3.9% of them seen just once. This clonotype was counted ten times or more. CDR3 length: 13 residues. CDR1 is MDHEN and CDR2 is SYDVKM in the germline V gene. Trimming left V 0 bases short and J 4 bases short, with 7 bases between. What was sequenced was blood, either unsorted or a sorted T cell fraction (not recorded which). This receptor was obtained from a human donor who was either an allogeneic HSCT recipient or a stem cell or donor lymphocyte infusion donor (not recorded which). It is not recorded whose cells these are; they may come from a transplant donor. The chain links TRBV28 to TRBJ2-7, with unresolved D. The DNA for the CDR3 is TGTGCCAGCAGTTTATGGGCCGATTACGAGCAGTACTTC. This sequence encodes CASSLWADYEQYF.